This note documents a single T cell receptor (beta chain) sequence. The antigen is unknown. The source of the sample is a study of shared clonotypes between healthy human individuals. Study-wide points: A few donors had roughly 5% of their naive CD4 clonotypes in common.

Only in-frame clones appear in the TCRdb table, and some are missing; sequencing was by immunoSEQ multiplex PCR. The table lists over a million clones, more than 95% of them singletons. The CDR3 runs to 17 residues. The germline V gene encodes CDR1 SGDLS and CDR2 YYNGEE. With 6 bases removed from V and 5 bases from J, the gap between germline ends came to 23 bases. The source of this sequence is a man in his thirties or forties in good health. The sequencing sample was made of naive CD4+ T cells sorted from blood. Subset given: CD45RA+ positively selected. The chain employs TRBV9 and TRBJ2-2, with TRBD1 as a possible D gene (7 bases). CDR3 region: CASTRGGGTEFTGELFF. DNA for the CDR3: TGTGCCAGCACCCGAGGAGGGGGCACAGAGTTTACCGGGGAGCTGTTTTTT.